The source of this T cell receptor (beta chain) is a study of Graves' ophthalmopathy and Graves' hyperthyroidism. Whole-study context: Ophthalmopathy absent within 18 months of follow-up marked hyperthyroidism as stable.

The germline V gene has CDR1 DFQATT and CDR2 SNEGSKA (reference sequence). The CDR3 spans 14 residues. V lost 6 bases to trimming and J lost 1 base; unmatched junction nucleotides: 5. Study observations and caveats: The majority of expanded thyroid clonotypes above 0.001 frequency also occurred in blood.

Investigators amplified TCR beta CDR3 regions from RNA transcripts. HTBI primers were employed in first-round RT-PCR, then a second-round multiplex PCR followed. TCRdb redid the calling of the multiplex PCR reads with MiXCR, one entry per CDR3 protein. The sample includes 1 million to 1.3 million distinct CDR3 sequences, about two fifths of them seen just once. In its sample, this clonotype was seen many times. Its antigen remains unknown. The J gene is TRBJ2-5, the V gene TRBV20-1; TRBD2 matches at 10 bases. The receptor's source is an adult man with Graves' hyperthyroidism. Sequencing used peripheral blood or thyroid tissue (not recorded which). CDR3 sequence: CSALSGGTQETQYF. The CDR3 DNA reads as TGCAGTGCCCTTAGCGGGGGGACCCAAGAGACCCAGTACTTC.